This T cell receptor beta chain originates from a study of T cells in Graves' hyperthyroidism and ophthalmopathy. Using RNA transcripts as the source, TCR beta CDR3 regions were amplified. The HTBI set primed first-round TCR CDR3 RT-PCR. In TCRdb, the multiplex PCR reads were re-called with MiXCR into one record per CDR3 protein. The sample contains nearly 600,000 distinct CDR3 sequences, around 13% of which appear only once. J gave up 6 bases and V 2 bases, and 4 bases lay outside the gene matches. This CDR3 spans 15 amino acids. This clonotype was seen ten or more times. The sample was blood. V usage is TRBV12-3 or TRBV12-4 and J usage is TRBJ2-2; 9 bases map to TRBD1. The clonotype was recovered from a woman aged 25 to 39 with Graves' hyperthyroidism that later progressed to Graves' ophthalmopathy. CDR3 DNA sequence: TGTGCCAGCAGTTTAAAGACAGGGGGGGCCGGGGAGCTGTTTTTT. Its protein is CASSLKTGGAGELFF.